This T cell receptor (beta chain) was obtained from a study of prognosis after radiotherapy for stage I lung cancer. As for the study in general: Adenocarcinomas accounted for the tumors of approximately 11 patients, and squamous cell carcinomas for those of over 5.

Multiplex PCR in two rounds served to amplify TCR beta CDR3 from genomic DNA. With primers specific to each TRBV and TRBJ gene, the first-round PCR was performed. Each CDR3 protein gets one entry after TCRdb re-called the multiplex PCR reads with MiXCR. The sample lists 25,000 to 35,000 distinct CDR3 sequences; around 30% were seen once. General study points: Among patients who developed distant metastases, Shannon entropy after stereotactic body radiation therapy was lower. Frequencies of TRBV and TRBJ gene use reportedly varied by whether patients had metastases.

A single count supports this clonotype. Its antigen is unidentified. The germline gene is not matched at one end of the junction; a read error may be the cause. The material was PBMCs, obtained before or after stereotactic body radiation therapy (not recorded which). The clonotype was recovered from a donor over 45 with non-small cell lung cancer.

CDR3 amino acids: CASSFKRGCQHSSLHF. Written as DNA, the CDR3 is TGTGCCAGCAGCTTCAAGAGGGGGTGCCAGCATTCATCCCTCCACTTT. V and J are TRBV7-9 and TRBJ1-6; weak D call: TRBD1 (6 bases). The CDR3 sequence is 16 residues long. CDR1 is SEHNR, CDR2 FQNEAQ, per germline (reference sequence).